Given below is one TCR beta chain in context. Its cognate antigen is unknown. The germline V gene encodes CDR1 LNHDA and CDR2 SQIVND (reference sequence). CDR3 length: 14 amino acids. The germline V and J ends were trimmed by 1 base and 4 bases, with 8 bases remaining between them. This sample is part of a study of T cell responses to AZD1222 COVID-19 vaccine. General observations from the study: Donors were chiefly white British, with a greater number of females, and clonal diversity was perhaps underestimated.

Using immunoSEQ multiplex PCR, the repertoire was profiled, and TCRdb retains in-frame clones only, with some absent. Of 85,000 to 130,000 clones in the sample, about 88% were seen once. The source was peripheral blood, collected on day 0 of AZD1222 vaccination. This sequence originates from an adult in good health. This sequence joins TRBV19 and TRBJ2-1; no reliable D call. The CDR3 reads CASSIGTNYNEQFF. DNA of the CDR3: TGTGCCAGTAGTATAGGGACCAATTACAATGAGCAGTTCTTC.